This entry features one TCR beta chain sequence. It lacks a known antigen. Base qualities are not at hand, and no much larger clone is one base apart. These data originate in a study of T cells after posttransplantation cyclophosphamide (dated by TCRdb to the mid-2010s). Describing the broader study: The study tracked T cell repertoire reconstitution by TRB sequencing after myeloablative bone marrow transplantation using posttransplantation cyclophosphamide as GVHD prophylaxis. Antigen receptor sequencing covered samples from a few dozen PTCy-treated patients and about 17 of their related bone marrow donors. TRB sequencing was performed on blood from all 35 or so PTCy patients with 1-year posttransplant specimens. TRB sequencing was also done on up to about 3 additional blood samples from 2 to 5.2 years after transplant in 3 patients, and on pretransplant blood from a handful of patients. Because TRA and TRB clonality were tightly correlated in several samples, subsequent TCR analyses were focused on TRB only. Public TRB sequences were checked against a database of over 3,600 sequences associated with responses to pathogens, tumor antigens, self-antigens and alloantigens. Broad study findings and their caveats: Donor-recipient similarity was low at 1-2 months but rose over the first year, and later blood repertoires were often dominated by donor CD8+ memory clones. Across the roughly 48 patients, TRB clonality was highly associated with recipient CMV seropositivity and CMV reactivation, and diversity with PTCy was similar to that in the CNI/methotrexate controls. The TRB repertoires of T cells infiltrating skin or the GI tract showed only limited overlap with the TRB repertoires found in blood.

The treatment or condition label, read with the paper, signifies: high-dose cyclophosphamide on days +3 and +4 as single-agent GVHD prophylaxis. Patients in the PTCy group got busulfan and fludarabine conditioning, a marrow graft from a related or unrelated donor, and cyclophosphamide on days +3 and +4. The PTCy-treated patients were enrolled in a prospective multi-institutional clinical trial. Peripheral blood and bone marrow mononuclear cells were isolated by Ficoll-Hypaque density centrifugation and cryopreserved. Relative to germline, V is missing 4 bases and J is missing 7 bases, with 8 bases of the junction outside any gene match. The CDR3 starts with the cysteine, ends with the phenylalanine, and has 14 residues. This entry keeps only the CDR3 DNA: 42 bases, framed from base 1. From a lookup of the germline V gene, CDR1 and CDR2 are SNHLY and FYNNEI. TRB sequencing was run on genomic DNA with either the immunoSEQ assay at survey resolution or the hsTCRB kit. The paper's data handling went like this. The immunoSEQ software handled initial read processing, and the LymphoSeq R package was used for repertoire analyses. For each TRB dataset, clonality was calculated as 1 minus normalized Shannon entropy, and the Gini coefficient was computed as well. Phenotypes of unsorted samples were inferred by mapping TRB sequences from sorted subsets of the recipient or donor onto unsorted samples of the same recipient. Not all clones reach the TCRdb copy of this immuneACCESS table, which keeps in-frame sequences only. Checked studies attribute under half of the gap to unresolved V genes and leave the rest unexplained. That table furnishes V, J and clone size, whereas the DNA furnished D and trimming. This sample comprises under 8,500 clones, around 75% of them detected only once. The biggest ten clones account for around 20% of the sample.

The sequence joins TRBV2 to TRBJ1-2, with TRBD1 identical over 8 junction bases. The TCR comes from a male patient in his thirties who received an allogeneic stem cell transplant from a related donor, was CMV-positive, and had acute GVHD only. After a transplant, the donor of the graft may account for some T cells. This specimen was PBMCs, taken about 1,600 days after allogeneic stem cell transplant with posttransplant cyclophosphamide. For the CDR3, the sequence is CASSAVTGAAGYTF. DNA sequence: TGTGCCAGCAGTGCAGTGACAGGGGCGGCTGGCTACACCTTC. The CDR3, completed at both ends by the reference TRBV2 and TRBJ1-2 genes, gives the full variable domain EPEVTQTPSHQVTQMGQEVILRCVPISNHLYFYWYRQILGQKVEFLVSFYNNEISEKSEIFDDQFSVERPDGSNFTLKIRSTKLEDSAMYFCASSAVTGAAGYTFGSGTRLTVV.